This T cell receptor beta chain came from a study of beta chain features in type 1 diabetes. Points from the study as a whole: Within each of all four CD4+ subsets, Type 1 diabetes patients had TCRB CDR3s that were moderately but significantly shorter.

A remark on this clone: Its target is not known.

TCRB transcripts that were expressed got sequenced, as all of the isolated RNA had been reverse transcribed. Around 3.57 million reads was the average for naive, central memory and regulatory T cell samples. Libraries were prepared by immunoSEQ multiplex PCR; TCRdb keeps only in-frame clonotypes and omits some of them. The sample contains 300,000 to 350,000 clones, approximately 13% of which appear only once. V lost 1 base, J lost 3 bases, and 3 bases stayed unmatched. Per germline, CDR1 SGHTA and CDR2 FQGNSA. The CDR3 covers 15 residues. The chain couples TRBV7-2 to TRBJ2-7, with 10 bases identical to TRBD2. This receptor was taken from a woman aged 18 to 35 with type 1 diabetes. Sample: naive CD4+ T cells from blood. CDR3 sequence reads: CASSLVAGGGYEQYV. The CDR3 DNA follows: TGTGCCAGCAGCTTAGTAGCGGGAGGAGGCTACGAGCAGTACGTC.